The sequence of this TCR beta chain was determined in a study of Ad26.COV2.S vaccination and SARS-CoV-2 variants. Study-level background: Ad26.COV2.S shots went into the muscle once or twice, 56 days apart. Points from the study as a whole: Spike-specific TCR breadth was greater after Ad26.COV2.S than placebo. Vaccine and placebo recipients had comparable breadth of non-spike TCRs.

Specified treatment: some 20 received Ad26.COV2.S at low or high dose, single or two shots; several received placebo; per-sample allocation not given. The study sampled participants on day 63 after the first vaccine or placebo injection. Built on an Ad26 vector, the vaccine expressed Wuhan-strain SARS-CoV-2 spike. Comments on this clone: Its matching antigen is unknown.

Assay: immunoSEQ multiplex PCR; the TCRdb copy retains only in-frame clones and omits some. The table records 440,000 or so clones, about 90% of them present only once. V lost 0 bases and J 3 bases, leaving 12 bases between the germline ends. This CDR3 has 15 residues. Germline V gene lookup returns CDR1 SGHRS and CDR2 YFSETQ. The V and J genes are TRBV5-1 and TRBJ2-5; possible D gene TRBD1, 6 bases. This sample comprised peripheral blood, obtained in a trial of Ad26.COV2.S vaccine versus placebo. The sequence came from a person between 18 and 65 years old who received the Ad26.COV2.S COVID-19 vaccine or a placebo. CDR3 DNA: TGCGCCAGCAGCTTGGACAGGGTCGGGGAAGAGACCCAGTACTTC. Translation: CASSLDRVGEETQYF. Looking up the rest from reference TRBV5-1 and TRBJ2-5 gives the full variable domain: KAGVTQTPRYLIKTRGQQVTLSCSPISGHRSVSWYQQTPGQGLQFLFEYFSETQRNKGNFPGRFSGRQFSNSRSEMNVSTLELGDSALYLCASSLDRVGEETQYFGPGTRLLVL.